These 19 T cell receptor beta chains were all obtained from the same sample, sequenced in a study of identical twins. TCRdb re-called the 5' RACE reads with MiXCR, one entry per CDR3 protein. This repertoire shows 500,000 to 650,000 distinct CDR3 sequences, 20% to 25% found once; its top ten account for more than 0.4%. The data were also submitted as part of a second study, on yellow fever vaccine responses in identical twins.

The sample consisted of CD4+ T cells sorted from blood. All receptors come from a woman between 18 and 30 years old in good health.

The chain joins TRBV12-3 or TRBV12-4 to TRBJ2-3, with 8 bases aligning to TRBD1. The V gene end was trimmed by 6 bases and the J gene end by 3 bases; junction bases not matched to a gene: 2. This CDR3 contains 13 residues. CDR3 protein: CASRGTGTDTQYF. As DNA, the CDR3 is TGTGCCAGCAGGGGGACAGGTACAGATACGCAGTATTTT.

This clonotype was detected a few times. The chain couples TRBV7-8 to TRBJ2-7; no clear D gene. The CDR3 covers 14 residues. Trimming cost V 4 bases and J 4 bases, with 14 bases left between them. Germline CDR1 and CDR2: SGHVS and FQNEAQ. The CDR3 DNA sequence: TGTGCCAGCAGCTACGACCCACGAGGTTACGAGCAGTACTTC. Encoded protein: CASSYDPRGYEQYF. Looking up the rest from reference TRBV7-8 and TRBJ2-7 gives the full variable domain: GAGVSQSPRYKVAKRGQDVALRCDPISGHVSLFWYQQALGQGPEFLTYFQNEAQLDKSGLPSDRFFAERPEGSVSTLKIQRTQQEDSAVYLCASSYDPRGYEQYFGPGTRLTVT.

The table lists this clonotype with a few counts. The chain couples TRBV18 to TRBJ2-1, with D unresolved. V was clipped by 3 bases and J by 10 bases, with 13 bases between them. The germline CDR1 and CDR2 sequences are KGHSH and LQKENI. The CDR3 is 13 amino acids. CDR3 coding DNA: TGTGCCAGCTCACCTAGGCACGGAGACGAGCAGTTCTTC. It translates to CASSPRHGDEQFF.

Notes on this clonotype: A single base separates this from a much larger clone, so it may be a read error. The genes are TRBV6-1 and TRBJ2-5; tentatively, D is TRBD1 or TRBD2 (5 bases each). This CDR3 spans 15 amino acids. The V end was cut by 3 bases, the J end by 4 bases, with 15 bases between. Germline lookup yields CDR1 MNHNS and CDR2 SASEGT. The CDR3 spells CASSDRGTDRETQYF. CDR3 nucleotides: TGTGCCAGCAGTGATCGAGGGACGGACCGAGAGACCCAGTACTTC.

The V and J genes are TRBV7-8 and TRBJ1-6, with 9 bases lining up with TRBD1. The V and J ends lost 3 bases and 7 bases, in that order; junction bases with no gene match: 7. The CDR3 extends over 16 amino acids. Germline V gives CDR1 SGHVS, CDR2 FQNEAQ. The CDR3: CASSFRGTGSNSPLHF. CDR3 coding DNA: TGTGCCAGCAGCTTCCGAGGGACAGGGTCGAATTCACCCCTCCACTTT. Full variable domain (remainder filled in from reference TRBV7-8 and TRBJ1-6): GAGVSQSPRYKVAKRGQDVALRCDPISGHVSLFWYQQALGQGPEFLTYFQNEAQLDKSGLPSDRFFAERPEGSVSTLKIQRTQQEDSAVYLCASSFRGTGSNSPLHFGNGTRLTVT.

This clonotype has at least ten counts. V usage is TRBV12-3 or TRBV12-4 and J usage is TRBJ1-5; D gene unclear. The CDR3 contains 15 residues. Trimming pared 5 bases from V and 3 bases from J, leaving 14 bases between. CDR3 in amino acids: CASSKKDGYNQPQHF. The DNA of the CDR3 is TGTGCCAGCAGTAAAAAGGACGGATACAATCAGCCCCAGCATTTT.

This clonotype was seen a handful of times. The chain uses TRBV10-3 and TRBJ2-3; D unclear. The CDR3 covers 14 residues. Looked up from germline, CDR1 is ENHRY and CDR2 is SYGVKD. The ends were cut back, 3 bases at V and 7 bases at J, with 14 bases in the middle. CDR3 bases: TGTGCCATCAGTGACGATATTAGCCGAAATACGCAGTATTTT. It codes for CAISDDISRNTQYF.

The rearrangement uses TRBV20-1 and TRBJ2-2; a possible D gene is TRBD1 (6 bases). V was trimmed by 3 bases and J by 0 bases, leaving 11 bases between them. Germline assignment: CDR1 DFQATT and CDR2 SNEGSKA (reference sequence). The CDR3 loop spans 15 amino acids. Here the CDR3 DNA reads TGCAGTGCTAGGCAGGGGCCAGCGAACACCGGGGAGCTGTTTTTT. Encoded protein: CSARQGPANTGELFF.

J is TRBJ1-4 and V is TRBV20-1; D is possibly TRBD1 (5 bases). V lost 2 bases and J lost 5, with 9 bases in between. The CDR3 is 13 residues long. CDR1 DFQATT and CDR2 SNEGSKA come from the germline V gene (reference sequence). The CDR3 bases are TGCAGTGCTAGAAACAGGCTAAATGAAAAACTGTTTTTT. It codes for CSARNRLNEKLFF.

This CDR3 is CASSPGAGRPYEQYF. CDR3 DNA: TGTGCCAGCAGTCCTGGGGCAGGTCGCCCCTACGAGCAGTACTTC. The gene calls are TRBV27 and TRBJ2-7; tentative D call: TRBD1 (5 bases). V shed 5 bases and J shed 2 bases, with 16 bases lying between them. The CDR3 runs 15 residues. The germline V gene encodes CDR1 MNHEY and CDR2 SMNVEV (reference sequence).

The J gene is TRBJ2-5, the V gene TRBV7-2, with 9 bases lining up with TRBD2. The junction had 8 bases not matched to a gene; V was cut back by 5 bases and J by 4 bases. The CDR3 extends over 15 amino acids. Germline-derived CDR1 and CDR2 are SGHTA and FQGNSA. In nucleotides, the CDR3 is TGTGCCAGCAGCCCGGGACTAGCTAGGAGAGAGACCCAGTACTTC. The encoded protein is CASSPGLARRETQYF.

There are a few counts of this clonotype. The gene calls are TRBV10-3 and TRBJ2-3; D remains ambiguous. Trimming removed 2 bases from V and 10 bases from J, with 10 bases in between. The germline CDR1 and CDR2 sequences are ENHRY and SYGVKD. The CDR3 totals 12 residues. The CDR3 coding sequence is TGTGCCATCAGTGAGGGCAGTGAAGCGCAGTATTTT. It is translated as CAISEGSEAQYF.

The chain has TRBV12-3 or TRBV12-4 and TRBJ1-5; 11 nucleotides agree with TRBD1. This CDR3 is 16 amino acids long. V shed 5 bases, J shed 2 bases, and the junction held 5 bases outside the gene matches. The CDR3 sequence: CASSRTGGGGNQPQHF. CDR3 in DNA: TGTGCCAGCAGTCGGACAGGGGGCGGGGGCAATCAGCCCCAGCATTTT.

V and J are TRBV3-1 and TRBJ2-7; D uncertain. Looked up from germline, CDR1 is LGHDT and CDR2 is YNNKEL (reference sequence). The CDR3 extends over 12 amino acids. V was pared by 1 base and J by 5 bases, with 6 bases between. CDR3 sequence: CASSQVFNEQYF. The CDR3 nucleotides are TGTGCCAGCAGCCAAGTGTTCAACGAGCAGTACTTC.

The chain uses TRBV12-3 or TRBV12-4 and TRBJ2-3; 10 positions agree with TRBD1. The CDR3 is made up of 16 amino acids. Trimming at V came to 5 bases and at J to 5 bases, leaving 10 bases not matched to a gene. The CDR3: CASSRGQGGIEDTQYF. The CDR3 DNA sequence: TGTGCCAGCAGTCGTGGACAGGGGGGGATCGAAGATACGCAGTATTTT.

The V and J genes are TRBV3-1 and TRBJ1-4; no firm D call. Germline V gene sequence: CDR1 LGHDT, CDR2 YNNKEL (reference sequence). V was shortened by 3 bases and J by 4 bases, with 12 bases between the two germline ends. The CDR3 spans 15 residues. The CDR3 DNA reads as TGTGCCAGCAGCCAGAGAACTGGAATTAATGAAAAACTGTTTTTT. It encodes CASSQRTGINEKLFF.

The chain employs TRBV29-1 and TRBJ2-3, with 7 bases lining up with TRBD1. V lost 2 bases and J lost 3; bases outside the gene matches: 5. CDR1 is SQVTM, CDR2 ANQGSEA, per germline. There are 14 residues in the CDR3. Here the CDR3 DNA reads TGCAGCGTTGAAATGGCCAGGGGGACAGATACGCAGTATTTT. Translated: CSVEMARGTDTQYF.

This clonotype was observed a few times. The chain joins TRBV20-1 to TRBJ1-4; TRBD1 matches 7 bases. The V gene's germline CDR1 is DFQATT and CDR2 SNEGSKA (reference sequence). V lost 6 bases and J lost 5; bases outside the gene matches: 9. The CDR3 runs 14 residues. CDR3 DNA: TGCAGTGCAGTAACCGGGACAGTCAATGAAAAACTGTTTTTT. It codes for CSAVTGTVNEKLFF.

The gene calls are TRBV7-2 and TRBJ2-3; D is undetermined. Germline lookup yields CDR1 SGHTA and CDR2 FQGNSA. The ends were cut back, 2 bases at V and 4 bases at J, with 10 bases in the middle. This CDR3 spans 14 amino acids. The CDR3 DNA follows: TGTGCCAGCAGCTTAATCCAGACCCCAGATACGCAGTATTTT. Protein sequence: CASSLIQTPDTQYF.